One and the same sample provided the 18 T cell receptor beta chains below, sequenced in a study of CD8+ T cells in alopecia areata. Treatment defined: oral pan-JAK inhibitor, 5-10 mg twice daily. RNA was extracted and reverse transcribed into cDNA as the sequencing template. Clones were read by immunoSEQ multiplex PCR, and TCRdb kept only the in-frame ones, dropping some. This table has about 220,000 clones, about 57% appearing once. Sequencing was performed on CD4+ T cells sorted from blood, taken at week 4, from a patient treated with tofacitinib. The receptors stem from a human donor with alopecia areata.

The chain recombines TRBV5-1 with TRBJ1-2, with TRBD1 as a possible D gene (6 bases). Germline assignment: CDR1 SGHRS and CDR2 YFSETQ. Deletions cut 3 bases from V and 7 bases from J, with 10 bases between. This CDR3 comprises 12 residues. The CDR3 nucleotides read TGCGCCAGCAGCTCAGGGGCCCCTGGCTACACCTTC. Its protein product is CASSSGAPGYTF.

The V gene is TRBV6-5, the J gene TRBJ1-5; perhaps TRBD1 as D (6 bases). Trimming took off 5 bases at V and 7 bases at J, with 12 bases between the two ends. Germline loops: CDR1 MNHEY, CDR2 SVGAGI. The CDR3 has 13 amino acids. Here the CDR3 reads CASSTGGRQPQHF. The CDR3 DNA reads TGTGCCAGCAGTACGGGGGGCAGGCAGCCCCAGCATTTT.

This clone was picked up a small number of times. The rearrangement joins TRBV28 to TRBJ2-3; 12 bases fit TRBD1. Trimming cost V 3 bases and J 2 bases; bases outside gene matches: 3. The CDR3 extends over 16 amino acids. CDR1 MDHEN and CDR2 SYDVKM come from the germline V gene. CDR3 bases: TGTGCCAGCAGTTTGGGACAGGGGGCCTTCACAGATACGCAGTATTTT. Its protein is CASSLGQGAFTDTQYF.

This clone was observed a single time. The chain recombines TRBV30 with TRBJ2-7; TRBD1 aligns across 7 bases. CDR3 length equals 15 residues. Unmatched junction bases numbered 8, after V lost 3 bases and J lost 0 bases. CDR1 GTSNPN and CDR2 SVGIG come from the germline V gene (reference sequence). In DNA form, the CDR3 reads TGTGCCTGGAGCACCTTACAGGGGAGCTCCTACGAGCAGTACTTC. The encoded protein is CAWSTLQGSSYEQYF.

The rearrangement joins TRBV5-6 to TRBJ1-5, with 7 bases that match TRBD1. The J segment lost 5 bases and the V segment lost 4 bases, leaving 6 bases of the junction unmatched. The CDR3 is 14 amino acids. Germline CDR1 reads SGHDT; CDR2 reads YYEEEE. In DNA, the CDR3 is TGTGCCAGCAGCCCTGGAGGGGGCTATCAGCCCCAGCATTTT. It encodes CASSPGGGYQPQHF.

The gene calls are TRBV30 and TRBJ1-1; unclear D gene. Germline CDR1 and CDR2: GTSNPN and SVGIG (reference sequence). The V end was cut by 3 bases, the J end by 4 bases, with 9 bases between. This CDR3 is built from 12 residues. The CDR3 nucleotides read TGTGCCTGGAGCCCGGGCTTCACTGAAGCTTTCTTT. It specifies CAWSPGFTEAFF.

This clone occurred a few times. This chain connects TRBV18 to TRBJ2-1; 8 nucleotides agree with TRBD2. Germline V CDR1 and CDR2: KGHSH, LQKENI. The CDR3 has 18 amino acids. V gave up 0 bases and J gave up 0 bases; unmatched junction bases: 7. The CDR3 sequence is CASSPPISGSSSYNEQFF. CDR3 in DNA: TGTGCCAGCTCACCACCGATCAGCGGGAGCTCCTCCTACAATGAGCAGTTCTTC.

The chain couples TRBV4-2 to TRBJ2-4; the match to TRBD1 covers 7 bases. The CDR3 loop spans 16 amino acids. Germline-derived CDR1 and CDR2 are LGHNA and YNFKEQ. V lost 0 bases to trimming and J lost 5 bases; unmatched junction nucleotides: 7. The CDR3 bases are TGTGCCAGCAGCCAAGATGGTGTAGGGGGCGAAAACATTCAGTACTTC. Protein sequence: CASSQDGVGGENIQYF.

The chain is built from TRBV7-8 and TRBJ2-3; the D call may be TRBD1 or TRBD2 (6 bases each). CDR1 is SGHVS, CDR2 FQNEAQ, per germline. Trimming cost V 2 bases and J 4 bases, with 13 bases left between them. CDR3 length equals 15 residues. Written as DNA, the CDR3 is TGTGCCAGCAGCTTAAGGGGGGTGGTGGCAGATACGCAGTATTTT. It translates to CASSLRGVVADTQYF.

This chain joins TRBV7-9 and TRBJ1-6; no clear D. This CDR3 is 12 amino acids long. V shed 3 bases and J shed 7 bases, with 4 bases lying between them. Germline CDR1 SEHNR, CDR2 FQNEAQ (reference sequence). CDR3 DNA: TGTGCCAGCAGCTTCCAAAATTCACCCCTCCACTTT. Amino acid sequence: CASSFQNSPLHF.

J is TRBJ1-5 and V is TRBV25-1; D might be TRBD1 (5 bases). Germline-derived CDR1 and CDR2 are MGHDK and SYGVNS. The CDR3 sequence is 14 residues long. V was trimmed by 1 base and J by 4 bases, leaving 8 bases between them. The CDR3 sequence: CASSELGENQPQHF. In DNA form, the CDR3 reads TGTGCCAGCAGTGAATTAGGGGAGAATCAGCCCCAGCATTTT. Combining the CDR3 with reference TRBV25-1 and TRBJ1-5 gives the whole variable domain EADIYQTPRYLVIGTGKKITLECSQTMGHDKMYWYQQDPGMELHLIHYSYGVNSTEKGDLSSESTVSRIRTEHFPLTLESARPSHTSQYLCASSELGENQPQHFGDGTRLSIL.

The CDR3 nucleotides are TGTGCCTGGACCCCCGGTCTAGGGAATTCGGGCTACACCTTC. It codes for CAWTPGLGNSGYTF. J is TRBJ1-2 and V is TRBV30; D gene ambiguous. The germline gives CDR1 GTSNPN, CDR2 SVGIG (reference sequence). Trimming shortened V by 4 bases and J by 8 bases, and 20 bases separated the two germline ends. The CDR3 has 14 amino acids.

The CDR3 DNA sequence: TGTGCCAGCAGCTTCGGGGACAGGGACACAGATACGCAGTATTTT. Its protein product is CASSFGDRDTDTQYF. This chain uses TRBV7-2 with TRBJ2-3; 9 positions match TRBD1. This CDR3 is built from 15 residues. Looked up from germline, CDR1 is SGHTA and CDR2 is FQGNSA. The ends lost 3 bases at V and 2 bases at J; junction bases unmatched: 3.

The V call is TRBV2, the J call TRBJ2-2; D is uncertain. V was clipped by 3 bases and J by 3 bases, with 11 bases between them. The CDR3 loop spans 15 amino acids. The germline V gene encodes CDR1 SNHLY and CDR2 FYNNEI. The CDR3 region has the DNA TGTGCCAGCAGTGAGGGGTTTCGGGACACCGGGGAGCTGTTTTTT. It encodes CASSEGFRDTGELFF. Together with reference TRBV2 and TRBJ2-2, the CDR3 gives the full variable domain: EPEVTQTPSHQVTQMGQEVILRCVPISNHLYFYWYRQILGQKVEFLVSFYNNEISEKSEIFDDQFSVERPDGSNFTLKIRSTKLEDSAMYFCASSEGFRDTGELFFGEGSRLTVL.

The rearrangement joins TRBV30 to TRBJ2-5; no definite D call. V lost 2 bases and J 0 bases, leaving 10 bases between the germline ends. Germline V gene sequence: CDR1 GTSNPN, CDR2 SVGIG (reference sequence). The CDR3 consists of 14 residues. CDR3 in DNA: TGTGCCTGGAGTCGCGGACGGTACCAAGAGACCCAGTACTTC. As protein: CAWSRGRYQETQYF.

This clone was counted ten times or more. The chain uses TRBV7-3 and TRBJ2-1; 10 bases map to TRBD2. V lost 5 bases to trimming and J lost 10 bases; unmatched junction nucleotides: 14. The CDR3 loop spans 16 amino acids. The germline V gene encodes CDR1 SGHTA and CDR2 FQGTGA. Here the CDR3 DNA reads TGTGCCAGCAGCCCCGCCCCAAGCGGGGGGGCCTTGGAGCAGTTCTTC. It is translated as CASSPAPSGGALEQFF.

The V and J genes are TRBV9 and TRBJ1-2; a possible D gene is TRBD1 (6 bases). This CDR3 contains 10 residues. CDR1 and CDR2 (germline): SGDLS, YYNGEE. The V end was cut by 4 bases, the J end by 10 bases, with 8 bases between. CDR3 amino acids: CASSTGSYTF. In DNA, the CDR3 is TGTGCCAGCAGCACAGGGTCCTACACCTTC.

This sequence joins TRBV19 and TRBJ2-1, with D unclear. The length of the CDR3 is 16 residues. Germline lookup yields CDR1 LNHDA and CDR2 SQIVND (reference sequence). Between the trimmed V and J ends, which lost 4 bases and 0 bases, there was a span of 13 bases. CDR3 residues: CASSTPSRSSYNEQFF. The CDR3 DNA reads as TGTGCCAGTAGTACGCCTAGTCGGAGCTCCTACAATGAGCAGTTCTTC. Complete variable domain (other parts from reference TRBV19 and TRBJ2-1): DGGITQSPKYLFRKEGQNVTLSCEQNLNHDAMYWYRQDPGQGLRLIYYSQIVNDFQKGDIAEGYSVSREKKESFPLTVTSAQKNPTAFYLCASSTPSRSSYNEQFFGPGTRLTVL.